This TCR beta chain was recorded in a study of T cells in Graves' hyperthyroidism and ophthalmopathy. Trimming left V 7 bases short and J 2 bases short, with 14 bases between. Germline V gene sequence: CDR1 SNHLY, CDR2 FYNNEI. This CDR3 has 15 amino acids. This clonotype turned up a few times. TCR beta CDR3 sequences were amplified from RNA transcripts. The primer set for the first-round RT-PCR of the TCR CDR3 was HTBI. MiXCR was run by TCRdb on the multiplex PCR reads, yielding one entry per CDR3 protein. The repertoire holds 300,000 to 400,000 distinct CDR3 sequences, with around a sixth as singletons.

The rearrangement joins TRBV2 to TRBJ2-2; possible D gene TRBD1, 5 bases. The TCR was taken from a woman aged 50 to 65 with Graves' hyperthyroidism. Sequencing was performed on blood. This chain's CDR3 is CASNPRTSNTGELFF. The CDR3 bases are TGTGCCAGCAACCCTAGGACATCCAACACCGGGGAGCTGTTTTTT.